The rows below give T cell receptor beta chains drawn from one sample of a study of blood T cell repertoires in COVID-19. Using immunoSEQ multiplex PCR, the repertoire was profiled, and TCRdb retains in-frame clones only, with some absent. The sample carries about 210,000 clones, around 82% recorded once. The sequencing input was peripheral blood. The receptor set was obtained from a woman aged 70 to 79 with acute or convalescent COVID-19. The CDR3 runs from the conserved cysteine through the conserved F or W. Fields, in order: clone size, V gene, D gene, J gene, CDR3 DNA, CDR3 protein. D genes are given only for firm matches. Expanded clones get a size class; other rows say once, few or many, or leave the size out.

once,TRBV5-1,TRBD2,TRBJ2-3,TGCGCCAGCAGCACCATAGCGGGGGACACAGATACGCAGTATTTT,CASSTIAGDTDTQYF
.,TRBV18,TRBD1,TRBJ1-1,TGTGCCAGCTCACCACCCGCAGGGGGTGACACTGAAGCTTTCTTT,CASSPPAGGDTEAFF
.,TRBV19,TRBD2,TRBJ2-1,TGTGCCAGTAGTATAGGACTAGCGGGGGTTGGCGATGAGCAGTTCTTC,CASSIGLAGVGDEQFF
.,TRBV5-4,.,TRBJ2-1,TGTGCCAGCAGCCATTCCCGGGGCGGGACAGCGGGGGAGTTCTTC,CASSHSRGGTAGEFF
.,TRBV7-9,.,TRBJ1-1,TGTGCCAGCAGGGCCGCCTCGACAGGGAACACTGAAGCTTTCTTT,CASRAASTGNTEAFF
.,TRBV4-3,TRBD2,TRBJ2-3,TGCGCCAGCAGCCAAAGTCTAGCGGGGGGGGTGAGCACAGATACGCAGTATTTT,CASSQSLAGGVSTDTQYF
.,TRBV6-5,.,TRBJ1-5,TGTGCCAGCAGAGCCTCAGGGGCTGGCAATCAGCCCCAGCATTTT,CASRASGAGNQPQHF
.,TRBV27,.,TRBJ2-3,TGTGCCAGCAGCCTCAGGAGGGCCGGGGCAGATACGCAGTATTTT,CASSLRRAGADTQYF
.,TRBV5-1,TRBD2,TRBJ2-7,TGCGCCAGCAGCCCGACCCTGATGCTAGCGGGGGTATCCTACGAGCAGTACTTC,CASSPTLMLAGVSYEQYF
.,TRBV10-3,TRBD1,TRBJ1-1,TGTGCCATCAGAGATCAGGGGGCTCGGGTGAACACTGAAGCTTTCTTT,CAIRDQGARVNTEAFF
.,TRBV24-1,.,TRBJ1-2,TGTGCCACCAGTGAGGACAGCTACTATGGCTACACCTTC,CATSEDSYYGYTF
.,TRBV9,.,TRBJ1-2,TGTGCCAGCAGCGGACAGGTGGGCTATGGCTACACCTTC,CASSGQVGYGYTF
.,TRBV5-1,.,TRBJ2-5,TGCGCCAGCAGCAGGGAAGGAGGACAAGAGACCCAGTACTTC,CASSREGGQETQYF
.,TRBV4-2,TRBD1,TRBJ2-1,TGTGCCAGCAGCCAGGGACAGACTCACAATGAGCAGTTCTTC,CASSQGQTHNEQFF
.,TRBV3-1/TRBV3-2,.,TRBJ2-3,TGTGCCAGCGCGACCCGGGGTCCAGATACGCAGTATTTT,CASATRGPDTQYF
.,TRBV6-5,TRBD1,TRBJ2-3,TGTGCCAGCAGGACAGGGCTCACAGATACGCAGTATTTT,CASRTGLTDTQYF
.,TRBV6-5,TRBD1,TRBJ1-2,TGTGCCAGCAGAGGAAGTTCAGGGGGCCTGGGCTACACCTTC,CASRGSSGGLGYTF
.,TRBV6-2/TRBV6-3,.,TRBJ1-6,TGTGCCAGCAGTTACAGAGACTCTCTCTCACCCCTCCACTTT,CASSYRDSLSPLHF
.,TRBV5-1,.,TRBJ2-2,TGCGCCAGCAGCTTGCAAACCGAGGTGGGGGAGCTGTTTTTT,CASSLQTEVGELFF
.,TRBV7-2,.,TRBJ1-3,TGTGCCAGCCGTAGACGAGGCTCTGGAAACACCATATATTTT,CASRRRGSGNTIYF
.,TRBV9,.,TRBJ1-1,TGTGCCAGCAGCGTCGGGGGGGCGTGGGACACTGAAGCTTTCTTT,CASSVGGAWDTEAFF
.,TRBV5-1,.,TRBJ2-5,TGCGCCAGCAGCTTGTTAGGGGACCAAGAGACCCAGTACTTC,CASSLLGDQETQYF
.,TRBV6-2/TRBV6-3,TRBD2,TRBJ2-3,TGTGCCAGCAGTACGGGACTAGCGGGGAGCACAGATACGCAGTATTTT,CASSTGLAGSTDTQYF
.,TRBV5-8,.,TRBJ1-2,TGTGCCAGCAGCCAAAGGATTACAGGGAGTGGCTACACCTTC,CASSQRITGSGYTF
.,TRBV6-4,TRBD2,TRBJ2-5,TGTGCCAGCAGTGACAGCGGGGGGTCCCAAGAGACCCAGTACTTC,CASSDSGGSQETQYF
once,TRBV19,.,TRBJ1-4,TGTGCCAGTAAAAAAGGGAGTATTAATGAAAAACTGTTTTTT,CASKKGSINEKLFF
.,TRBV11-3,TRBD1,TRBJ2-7,TGTGCCAGCAGCCAAACAGGGGGAGCCTACGAGCAGTACTTC,CASSQTGGAYEQYF
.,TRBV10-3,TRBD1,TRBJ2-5,TGTGCCACGGGGCAGGGGGTGGAAGAGACCCAGTACTTC,CATGQGVEETQYF
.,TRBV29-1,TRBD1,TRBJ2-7,TGCAGCGTTGAAGGGGGGACAGGGTTGGCCTACGAGCAGTACTTC,CSVEGGTGLAYEQYF
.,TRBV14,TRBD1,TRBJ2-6,TGTGCCAGCAGCCAAGTTACAGGGGGCGGAAGCTCTGGGGCCAACGTCCTGACTTTC,CASSQVTGGGSSGANVLTF
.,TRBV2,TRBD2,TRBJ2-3,TGTGCCAGCAGGGGTAGCGGGGGACCCACAGATACGCAGTATTTT,CASRGSGGPTDTQYF
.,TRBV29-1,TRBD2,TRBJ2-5,TGCAGCGTAAATCGCGGGGGGCGGGGGGCCCAGTACTTC,CSVNRGGRGAQYF
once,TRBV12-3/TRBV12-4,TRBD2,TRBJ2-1,TGTGCCAGCAGTCTAGCGGGCTATGAGCAGTTCTTC,CASSLAGYEQFF
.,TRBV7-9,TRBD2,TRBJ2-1,TGTGCCAGCAGCTCAACACTAGCGGGGGGGCCTGGGAATGAGCAGTTCTTC,CASSSTLAGGPGNEQFF
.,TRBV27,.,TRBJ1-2,TGTGCCAGCAGTTTATTGGAGTTCTTCTATGGCTACACCTTC,CASSLLEFFYGYTF
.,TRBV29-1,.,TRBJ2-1,TGCAGCGTTTGGGGGCATGAGCAGTTCTTC,CSVWGHEQFF
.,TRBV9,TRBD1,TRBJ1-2,TGTGCCAGCAGCCCCCGTCAGGGACAGGGGGCTGGAGGCTACACCTTC,CASSPRQGQGAGGYTF
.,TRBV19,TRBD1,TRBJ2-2,TGTGCCAGTAGTGGGGGGACAGGGCCAAACACCGGGGAGCTGTTTTTT,CASSGGTGPNTGELFF
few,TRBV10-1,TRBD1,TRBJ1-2,TGCGCCAGCAGTGACGGACAGGACTATGGCTACACCTTC,CASSDGQDYGYTF
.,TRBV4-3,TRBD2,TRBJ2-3,TGCGCCAGCAGCCAAGTTCCAGCGGGGGACGACACAGATACGCAGTATTTT,CASSQVPAGDDTDTQYF
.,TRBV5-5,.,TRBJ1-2,TGTGCCAGCAGCTTGAGTACGACAGGCACTGATGGCTACACCTTC,CASSLSTTGTDGYTF
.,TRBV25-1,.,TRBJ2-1,TGTGCCAGCAGCAGCAGCGAGGGGGGGAGCTCCTACAATGAGCAGTTCTTC,CASSSSEGGSSYNEQFF
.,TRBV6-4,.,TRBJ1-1,TGTGCCAGCAGTACGACGGACAGCCTCCCTGAAGCTTTCTTT,CASSTTDSLPEAFF
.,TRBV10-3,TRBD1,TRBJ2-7,TGTGCCATCAGTGTGGACAGGGGGCGCGTAAACGAGCAGTACTTC,CAISVDRGRVNEQYF
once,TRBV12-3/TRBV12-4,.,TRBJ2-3,TGTGCCAGCAGCCTCCCGGGCACAGATACGCAGTATTTT,CASSLPGTDTQYF
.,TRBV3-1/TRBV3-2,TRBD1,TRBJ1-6,TGTGCCAGCAGCCAATCAGGGGGCGGATCACCCCTCCACTTT,CASSQSGGGSPLHF
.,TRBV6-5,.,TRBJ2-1,TGTGCCAGCAGTTACGATGGGGGCTCGTCCAATGAGCAGTTCTTC,CASSYDGGSSNEQFF
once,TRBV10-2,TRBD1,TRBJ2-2,TGCGCCACCCGGGACAGGATGGCCGGGGAGCTGTTTTTT,CATRDRMAGELFF
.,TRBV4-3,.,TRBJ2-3,TGCGCCAGCAGCCAAGATTTGAGTCGGGGGGCGGCAGATACGCAGTATTTT,CASSQDLSRGAADTQYF
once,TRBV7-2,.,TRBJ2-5,TGTGCCAGCAGCTTATCCCAGGGTCCAGAGACCCAGTACTTC,CASSLSQGPETQYF
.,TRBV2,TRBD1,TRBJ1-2,TGTGCCAGCAGCCTAAGACAGGGACCTTATGGCTACACCTTC,CASSLRQGPYGYTF
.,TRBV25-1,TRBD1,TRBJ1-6,TGTGCCAGCAGGGGACAGGAGGGGTATAATTCACCCCTCCACTTT,CASRGQEGYNSPLHF
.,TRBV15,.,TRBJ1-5,TGTGCCACCCGGGGCAGGGGTGGCAATCAGCCCCAGCATTTT,CATRGRGGNQPQHF
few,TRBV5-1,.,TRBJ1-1,TGCGCCAGCAGCTTGGGGTTGGAAAGGGGCACTGAAGCTTTCTTT,CASSLGLERGTEAFF
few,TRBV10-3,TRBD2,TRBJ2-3,TGTGCCATCACCCCCGGGGTACGCGGGGGGTCTGCAGATACGCAGTATTTT,CAITPGVRGGSADTQYF